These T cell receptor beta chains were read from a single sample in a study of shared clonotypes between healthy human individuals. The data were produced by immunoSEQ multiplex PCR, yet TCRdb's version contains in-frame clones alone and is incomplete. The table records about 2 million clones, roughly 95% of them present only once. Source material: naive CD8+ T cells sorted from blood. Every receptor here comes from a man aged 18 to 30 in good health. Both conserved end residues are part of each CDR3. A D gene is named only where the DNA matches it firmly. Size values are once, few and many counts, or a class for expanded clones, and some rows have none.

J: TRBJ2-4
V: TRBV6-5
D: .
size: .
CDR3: CASSYSGKNIQYF
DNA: TGTGCCAGCAGTTACTCAGGGAAAAACATTCAGTACTTC

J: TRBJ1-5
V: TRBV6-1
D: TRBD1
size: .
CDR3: CASSEYPTGTSNQPQHF
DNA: TGTGCCAGCAGTGAGTACCCGACAGGGACTAGCAATCAGCCCCAGCATTTT

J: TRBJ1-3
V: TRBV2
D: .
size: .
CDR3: CASSDRGSSGNTIYF
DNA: TGTGCCAGCAGTGACAGGGGATCGTCTGGAAACACCATATATTTT

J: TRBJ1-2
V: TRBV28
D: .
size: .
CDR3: CASSFSGVLFLNYGYTF
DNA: TGTGCCAGCAGTTTTTCAGGGGTTCTATTCTTGAACTATGGCTACACCTTC

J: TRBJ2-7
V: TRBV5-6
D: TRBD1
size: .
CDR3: CASSSGTGYYEQYF
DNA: TGTGCCAGCAGCTCCGGGACAGGCTACTACGAGCAGTACTTC

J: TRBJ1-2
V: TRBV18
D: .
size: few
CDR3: CASSPPNGYGYTF
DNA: TGTGCCAGCTCACCACCGAATGGCTATGGCTACACCTTC

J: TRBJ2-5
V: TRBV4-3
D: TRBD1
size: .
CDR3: CASSQDRGQTQYF
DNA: TGCGCCAGCAGCCAAGATAGGGGGCAGACCCAGTACTTC

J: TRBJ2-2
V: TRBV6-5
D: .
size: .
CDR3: CASSYGSGELFF
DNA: TGTGCCAGCAGTTATGGGAGCGGGGAGCTGTTTTTT

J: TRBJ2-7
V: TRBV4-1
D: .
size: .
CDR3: CASSQGKTGSDYEQYF
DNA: TGCGCCAGCAGCCAAGGGAAGACAGGTTCCGACTACGAGCAGTACTTC

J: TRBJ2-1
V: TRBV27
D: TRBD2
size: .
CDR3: CASSPRTSGGTYNEQFF
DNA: TGTGCCAGCAGTCCCCGGACTAGCGGGGGGACCTACAATGAGCAGTTCTTC

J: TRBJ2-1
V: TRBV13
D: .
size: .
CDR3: CASSVILAGSSYNEQFF
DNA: TGTGCCAGCAGCGTGATACTAGCAGGGAGCTCCTACAATGAGCAGTTCTTC